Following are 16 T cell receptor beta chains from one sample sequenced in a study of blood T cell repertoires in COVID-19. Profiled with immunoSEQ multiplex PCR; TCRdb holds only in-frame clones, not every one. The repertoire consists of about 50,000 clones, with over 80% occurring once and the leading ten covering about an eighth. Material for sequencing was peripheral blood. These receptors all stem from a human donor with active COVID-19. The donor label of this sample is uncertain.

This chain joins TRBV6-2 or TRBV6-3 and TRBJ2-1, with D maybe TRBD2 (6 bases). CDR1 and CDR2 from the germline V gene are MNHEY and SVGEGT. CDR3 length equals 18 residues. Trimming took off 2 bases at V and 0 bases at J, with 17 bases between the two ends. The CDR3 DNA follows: TGTGCCAGCAGTTACGGGGGGAAGGCCAGGAGCTCCTACAATGAGCAGTTCTTC. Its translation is CASSYGGKARSSYNEQFF.

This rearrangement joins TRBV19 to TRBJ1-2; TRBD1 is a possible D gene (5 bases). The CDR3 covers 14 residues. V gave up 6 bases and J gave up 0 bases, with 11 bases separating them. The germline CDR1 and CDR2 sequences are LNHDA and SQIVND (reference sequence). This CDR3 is CASRNRRSNYGYTF. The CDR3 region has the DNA TGTGCCAGTAGAAACAGGCGTTCTAACTATGGCTACACCTTC.

The CDR3 sequence is CASSSPTGINYEQYF. The CDR3 DNA is TGTGCCAGCAGCTCCCCGACAGGGATAAACTACGAGCAGTACTTC. The chain recombines TRBV7-2 with TRBJ2-7, with 7 bases that match TRBD1. The germline CDR1 and CDR2 sequences are SGHTA and FQGNSA. Germline trimming cut 4 bases from V and 3 bases from J; bases unmatched to any gene: 9. The CDR3 consists of 15 residues.

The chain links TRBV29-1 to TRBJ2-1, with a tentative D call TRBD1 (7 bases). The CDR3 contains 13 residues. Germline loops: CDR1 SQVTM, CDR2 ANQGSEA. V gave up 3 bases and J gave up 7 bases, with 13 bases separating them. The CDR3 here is CSVDRGRRNEQFF. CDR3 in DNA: TGCAGCGTTGACAGGGGGAGGAGGAATGAGCAGTTCTTC.

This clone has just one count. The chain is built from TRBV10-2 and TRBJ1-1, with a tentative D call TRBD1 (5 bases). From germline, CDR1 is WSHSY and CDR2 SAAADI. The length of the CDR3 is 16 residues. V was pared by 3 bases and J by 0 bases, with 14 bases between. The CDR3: CASSDRGEGLNTEAFF. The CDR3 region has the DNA TGCGCCAGCAGTGATCGGGGGGAGGGGTTGAACACTGAAGCTTTCTTT.

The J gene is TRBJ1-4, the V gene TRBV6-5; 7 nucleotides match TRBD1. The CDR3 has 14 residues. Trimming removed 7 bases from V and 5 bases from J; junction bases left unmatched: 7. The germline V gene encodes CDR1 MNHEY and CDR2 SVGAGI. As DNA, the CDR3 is TGTGCCAGCACTAGACAGGGCTTCAATGAAAAACTGTTTTTT. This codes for CASTRQGFNEKLFF.

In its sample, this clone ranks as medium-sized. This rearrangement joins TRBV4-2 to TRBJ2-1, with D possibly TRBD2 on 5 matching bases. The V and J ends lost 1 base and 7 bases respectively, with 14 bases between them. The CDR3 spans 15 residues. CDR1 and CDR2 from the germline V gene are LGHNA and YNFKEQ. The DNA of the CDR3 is TGTGCCAGCAGCCAAGGTTGGAATTCGGGGAATGAGCAGTTCTTC. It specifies CASSQGWNSGNEQFF.

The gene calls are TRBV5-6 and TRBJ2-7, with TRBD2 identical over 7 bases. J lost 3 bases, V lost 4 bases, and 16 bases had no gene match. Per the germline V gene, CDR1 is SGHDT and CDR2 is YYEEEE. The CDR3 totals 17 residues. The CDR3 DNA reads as TGTGCCAGCAGCGAAGCGGACGGGGCGGGAGCTATCTACGAGCAGTACTTC. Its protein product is CASSEADGAGAIYEQYF. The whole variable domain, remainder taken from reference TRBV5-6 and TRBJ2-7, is DAGVTQSPTHLIKTRGQQVTLRCSPKSGHDTVSWYQQALGQGPQFIFQYYEEEERQRGNFPDRFSGHQFPNYSSELNVNALLLGDSALYLCASSEADGAGAIYEQYFGPGTRLTVT.

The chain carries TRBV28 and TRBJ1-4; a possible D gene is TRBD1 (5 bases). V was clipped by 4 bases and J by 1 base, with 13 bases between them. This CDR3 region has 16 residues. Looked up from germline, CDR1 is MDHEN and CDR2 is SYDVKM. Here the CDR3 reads CASSSGFSVTNEKLFF. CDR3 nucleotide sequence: TGTGCCAGCAGTTCAGGGTTTAGTGTAACTAATGAAAAACTGTTTTTT.

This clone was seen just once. The CDR3 region is CASSLIRQGFGTDTQYF. The CDR3 region has the DNA TGTGCCAGCAGCTTAATTAGGCAGGGCTTCGGCACAGATACGCAGTATTTT. The chain employs TRBV7-6 and TRBJ2-3, with TRBD1 as a possible D gene (5 bases). Trimming took 2 bases from V and 1 from J, leaving 16 bases between them. CDR3 length: 17 amino acids. Germline V gives CDR1 SGHVS, CDR2 FNYEAQ.

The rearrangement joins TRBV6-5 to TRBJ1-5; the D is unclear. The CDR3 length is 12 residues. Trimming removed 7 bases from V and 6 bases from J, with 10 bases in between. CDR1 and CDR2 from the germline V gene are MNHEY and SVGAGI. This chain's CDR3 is CASTRVGQPQHF. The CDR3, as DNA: TGTGCCAGCACCCGGGTGGGTCAGCCCCAGCATTTT.

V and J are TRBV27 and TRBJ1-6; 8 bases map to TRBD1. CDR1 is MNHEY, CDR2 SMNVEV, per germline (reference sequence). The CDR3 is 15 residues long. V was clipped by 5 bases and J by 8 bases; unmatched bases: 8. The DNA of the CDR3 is TGTGCCAGCAGTAAGCCGGGACAGGACTATTCACCCCTCCACTTT. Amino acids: CASSKPGQDYSPLHF.

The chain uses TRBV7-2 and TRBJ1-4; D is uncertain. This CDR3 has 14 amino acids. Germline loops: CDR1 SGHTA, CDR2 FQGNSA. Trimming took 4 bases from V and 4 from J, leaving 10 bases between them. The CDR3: CASSYNTGNEKLFF. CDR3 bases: TGTGCCAGCAGCTATAACACGGGTAATGAAAAACTGTTTTTT.

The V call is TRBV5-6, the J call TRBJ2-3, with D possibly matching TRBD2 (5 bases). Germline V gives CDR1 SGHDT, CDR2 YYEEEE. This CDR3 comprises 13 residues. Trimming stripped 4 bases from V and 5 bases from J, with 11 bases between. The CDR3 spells CASSQTRGDTQYF. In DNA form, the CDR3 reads TGTGCCAGCAGCCAGACACGGGGAGATACGCAGTATTTT.

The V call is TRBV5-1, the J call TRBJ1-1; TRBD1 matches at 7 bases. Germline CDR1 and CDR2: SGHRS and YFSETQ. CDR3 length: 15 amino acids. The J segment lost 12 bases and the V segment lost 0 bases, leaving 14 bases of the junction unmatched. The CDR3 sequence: CASSLDGVRDSLSFF. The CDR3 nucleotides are TGCGCCAGCAGCTTGGATGGGGTCCGGGACAGCTTGTCTTTCTTT.

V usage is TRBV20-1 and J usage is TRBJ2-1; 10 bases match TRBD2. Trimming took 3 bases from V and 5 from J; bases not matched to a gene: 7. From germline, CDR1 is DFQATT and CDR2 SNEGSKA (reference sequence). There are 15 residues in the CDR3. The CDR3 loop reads CSASNSGGRDNEQFF. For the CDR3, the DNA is TGCAGTGCTAGTAATAGCGGGGGGCGGGACAATGAGCAGTTCTTC.